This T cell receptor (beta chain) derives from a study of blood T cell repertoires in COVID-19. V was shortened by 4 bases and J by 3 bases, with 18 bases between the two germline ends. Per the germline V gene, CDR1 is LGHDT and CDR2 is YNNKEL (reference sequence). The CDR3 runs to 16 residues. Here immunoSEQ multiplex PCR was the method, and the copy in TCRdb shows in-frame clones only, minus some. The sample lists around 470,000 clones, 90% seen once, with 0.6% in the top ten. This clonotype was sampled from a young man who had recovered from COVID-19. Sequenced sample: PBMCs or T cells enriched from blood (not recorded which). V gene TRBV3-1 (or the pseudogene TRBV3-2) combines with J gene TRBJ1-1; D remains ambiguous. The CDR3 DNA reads TGTGCCAGCAGCCGCCGAGCACAGAAACCCCACACTGAAGCTTTCTTT. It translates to CASSRRAQKPHTEAFF.